A selection of T cell receptor beta chains follows, all from one sample in a study of shared clonotypes between healthy human individuals. Generated by immunoSEQ multiplex PCR, the TCRdb table keeps only in-frame clones and is missing some. This table has some 2,500,000 clones, 85% to 95% appearing once. Specimen: naive CD4+ T cells from PBMCs. These receptors were obtained from a man between 18 and 29 years old in good health. Some clones in this sample may be carry-over from other donors' samples. The CDR3 runs from the conserved cysteine through the conserved F or W. D genes are given only for firm matches. Some rows have no size entry. The others give once, few or many, or a class for an expanded clone.

j_call v_call clone_size d_call cdr3_nt cdr3_aa
TRBJ1-4 TRBV28 . TRBD1 TGTGCCAGCAGTTCGGGACAGTCAAATGAAAAACTGTTTTTT CASSSGQSNEKLFF
TRBJ2-1 TRBV29-1 . TRBD2 TGCAGCGTTGAAGAGCCCTTAGCGGGGGCCTACAATGAGCAGTTCTTC CSVEEPLAGAYNEQFF
TRBJ2-2 TRBV5-1 . TRBD2 TGCGCCAGCGATCGGGGACTAGCGGATGAGGTCGGGGAGCTGTTTTTT CASDRGLADEVGELFF
TRBJ1-1 TRBV19 once . TGTGCCAGCCATTTCCTCGGGGGCAGTCCGAACACTGAAGCTTTCTTT CASHFLGGSPNTEAFF
TRBJ2-7 TRBV7-2 . TRBD2 TGTGCCAGCAGCCTACTTAGCGGGAGATTTAACGAGCAGTACTTC CASSLLSGRFNEQYF
TRBJ2-7 TRBV18 . . TGTGCCAGCTCACCACCTCGCGGGGTGGGCGTGGACGAGCAGTACTTC CASSPPRGVGVDEQYF
TRBJ1-4 TRBV29-1 . . TGCAGCGTTGAGTGGCCCCCACTGTTTTTT CSVEWPPLFF
TRBJ2-7 TRBV7-9 . . TGTGCCAGCAGCCCGACAAGGGCCTACGAGCAGTACTTC CASSPTRAYEQYF
TRBJ1-1 TRBV27 . . TGTGCCAGCAGTTTATTGGCCCGAGGGGGGGGTGAAGCTTTCTTT CASSLLARGGGEAFF
TRBJ2-7 TRBV19 . TRBD2 TGTGCCAGTAGTATGACTAGCGGTTCCTACGAGCAGTACTTC CASSMTSGSYEQYF
TRBJ2-3 TRBV30 . . TGTGCCTGGAGTGTACCCGGCGGCGGCACAGATACGCAGTATTTT CAWSVPGGGTDTQYF
TRBJ2-1 TRBV11-2 . . TGTGCCAGCAGCTTAGACAGCAACAATGAGCAGTTCTTC CASSLDSNNEQFF
TRBJ2-3 TRBV5-8 . TRBD2 TGTGCCAGCAGCTTTTTTTCAGCAGCGGGAAGCACAGATACGCAGTATTTT CASSFFSAAGSTDTQYF
TRBJ2-7 TRBV9 . . TGTGCCAGCAGCGTAGATCCTGCGTTCCACGAGCAGTACTTC CASSVDPAFHEQYF
TRBJ1-1 TRBV6-5 . . TGTGCCAGCAGGATGACAGCTCAGAACACTGAAGCTTTCTTT CASRMTAQNTEAFF
TRBJ2-4 TRBV4-2 . . TGTGCCAGCAGCCAAACCGGGGGCACAAACATTCAGTACTTC CASSQTGGTNIQYF
TRBJ1-2 TRBV5-4 . TRBD1 TGTGCCAGCAGCTTGGGTGGGGGACAGTTGGATGGCTACACCTTC CASSLGGGQLDGYTF
TRBJ2-3 TRBV5-1 . . TGCGCCAGCAGCTCGATCAACAGGGTAGATACGCAGTATTTT CASSSINRVDTQYF
TRBJ2-7 TRBV28 . . TGTGCCAGCAGCACGGCAGGGTCCTCCTACGAGCAGTACTTC CASSTAGSSYEQYF
TRBJ1-2 TRBV6-4 . . TGTGCCAGCAGTGAGGGCACCAACTATGGCTACACCTTC CASSEGTNYGYTF
TRBJ2-5 TRBV18 once . TGTGCCAGCTCACCAGGACAACCCATTGAGACCCAGTACTTC CASSPGQPIETQYF
TRBJ1-5 TRBV19 . . TGTGCCAGTAGTATATGGGGATGGGGGAATCAGCCCCAGCATTTT CASSIWGWGNQPQHF
TRBJ2-7 TRBV7-9 . . TGTGCCAGCAGCTTAATTAAGACCTACGAGCAGTACTTC CASSLIKTYEQYF
TRBJ2-7 TRBV4-1 . TRBD2 TGCGCCAGCAGCCATAGCCCCGGACTAGCGGGAGATGAAGAGCAGTACTTC CASSHSPGLAGDEEQYF
TRBJ2-2 TRBV4-2 . . TGTGCCAGCAGCCAAGTTCCTAGCGAGACCGGGGAGCTGTTTTTT CASSQVPSETGELFF
TRBJ2-3 TRBV5-4 . TRBD1 TGTGCCAGCAGCTGGACAGGGAGCCCCACAGATACGCAGTATTTT CASSWTGSPTDTQYF
TRBJ2-1 TRBV5-1 . TRBD1 TGCGCCAGCAGCTCGGGACAGGGGCGGGATGAGCAGTTCTTC CASSSGQGRDEQFF
TRBJ1-1 TRBV5-1 . . TGCGCCAGCAGCCCAGACCCCGGGACCCGGTGGGACACTGAAGCTTTCTTT CASSPDPGTRWDTEAFF
TRBJ1-5 TRBV28 . . TGTGCCAGCAGTTTATACAGGGTTAAGGGGCAGCCCCAGCATTTT CASSLYRVKGQPQHF
TRBJ2-5 TRBV4-1 . . TGCGCCAGCAGCCCTGGGGGAGGTAGATTGGTAGAGACCCAGTACTTC CASSPGGGRLVETQYF
TRBJ1-4 TRBV21-1 . . TGTGCCAGCAGACAGGGACTTAATGAAAAACTGTTTTTT CASRQGLNEKLFF
TRBJ2-5 TRBV7-3 . TRBD2 TGTGCCAGCAGTAGACTAGCGGGAGTCGTTGAGACCCAGTACTTC CASSRLAGVVETQYF
TRBJ1-2 TRBV30 . . TGTGCCTGGAGTGCACCGACAGGTTCTAACTATGGCTACACCTTC CAWSAPTGSNYGYTF
TRBJ1-5 TRBV28 . . TGTGCCAGCAGTCTCCCGGCAGGTTATCAGCCCCAGCATTTT CASSLPAGYQPQHF
TRBJ1-5 TRBV29-1 . TRBD1 TGCAGCGTTGCCAGGACAGGGGCAGGGCAGCCCCAGCATTTT CSVARTGAGQPQHF
TRBJ2-3 TRBV7-6 . . TGTGCCAGCAGCCCCTCCGGGCTAGCGTCGCAGTATTTT CASSPSGLASQYF
TRBJ2-7 TRBV27 . TRBD2 TGTGCCAGCAGTTTTATTCAAACGACTAGCGGCGACGAGCAGTACTTC CASSFIQTTSGDEQYF
TRBJ1-1 TRBV4-1 . . TGCGCCAGCAGCCAAGTGGGCAGGGGTTCCACTGAAGCTTTCTTT CASSQVGRGSTEAFF
TRBJ2-1 TRBV5-1 . . TGCGCCAGCCGGACTAACCCGAGCTCCTACAATGAGCAGTTCTTC CASRTNPSSYNEQFF
TRBJ2-5 TRBV7-9 . TRBD1 TGTGCCAGCAGCTTATCAGGGGGCACCGAGACCCAGTACTTC CASSLSGGTETQYF
TRBJ2-7 TRBV6-6 . TRBD1 TGTGCCAGCAGTTACACGGCAGGGGGCGGGCAGTACTTC CASSYTAGGGQYF
TRBJ2-7 TRBV5-3 . TRBD2 TGTGCCCCTAGGGGCGGGAGTAAAGGGTCCTACGAGCAGTACTTC CAPRGGSKGSYEQYF
TRBJ2-3 TRBV10-3 . . TGTGCCATCAGTGAGGGTCCGAGCGATACGCAGTATTTT CAISEGPSDTQYF
TRBJ2-5 TRBV2 . TRBD2 TGTGCCAGTAGAACTAGGACTAGCGGGAAGGAGACCCAGTACTTC CASRTRTSGKETQYF
TRBJ2-6 TRBV10-3 . . TGTGCCATCACCAACGTATCCGGGGCCAACGTCCTGACTTTC CAITNVSGANVLTF
TRBJ2-2 TRBV5-1 . . TGCGCCAGCAGCTTGCAGATGTCTCCCGCCGGGGAGCTGTTTTTT CASSLQMSPAGELFF
TRBJ2-1 TRBV7-6 . TRBD2 TGTGCCAGCAGCTTAGGGACTAGCGGGTTCAATGAGCAGTTCTTC CASSLGTSGFNEQFF
TRBJ2-1 TRBV7-2 once . TGTGCCAGCAGCCCCAGGCAGCGCATCTACAATGAGCAGTTCTTC CASSPRQRIYNEQFF
TRBJ2-7 TRBV6-5 . . TGTGCCAGCAGTTACTCGGGGGGCGGATTCTTGGAGCAGTACTTC CASSYSGGGFLEQYF
TRBJ2-7 TRBV2 . TRBD2 TGTGCCAGCAGTGCTTCTAGCGGGAGGGGGGAGCAGTACTTC CASSASSGRGEQYF
TRBJ2-1 TRBV7-3 . TRBD2 TGTGCCAGCAGCTTTACCAGCGGGACCTACAATGAGCAGTTCTTC CASSFTSGTYNEQFF
TRBJ2-5 TRBV19 . TRBD1 TGTGCCAGTAGTATCCCAGGACAGGGGCAGGGAGAGACCCAGTACTTC CASSIPGQGQGETQYF